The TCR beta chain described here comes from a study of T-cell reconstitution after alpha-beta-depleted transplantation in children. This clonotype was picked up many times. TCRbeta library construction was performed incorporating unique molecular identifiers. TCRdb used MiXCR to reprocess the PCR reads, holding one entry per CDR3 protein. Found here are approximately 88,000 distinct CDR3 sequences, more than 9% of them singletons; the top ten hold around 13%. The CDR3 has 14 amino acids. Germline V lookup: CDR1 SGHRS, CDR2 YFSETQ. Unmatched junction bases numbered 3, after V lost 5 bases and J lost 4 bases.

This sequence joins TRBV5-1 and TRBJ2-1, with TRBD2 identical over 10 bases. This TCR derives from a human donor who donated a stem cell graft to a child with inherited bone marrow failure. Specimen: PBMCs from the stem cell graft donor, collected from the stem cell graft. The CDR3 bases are TGCGCCAGCAGACTAGCGGGACATTACAATGAGCAGTTCTTC. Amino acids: CASRLAGHYNEQFF.